This T cell receptor beta chain was captured by sequencing in a study of T cell changes during pregnancy in multiple sclerosis. Sequencing used immunoSEQ multiplex PCR; TCRdb keeps in-frame clones, though not all of them. The sample records about 89,000 clones, around 94% being singletons. The sample holds a few counts of this clone. Trimming removed 0 bases from V and 3 bases from J; junction bases left unmatched: 8. CDR3 size: 16 residues. The germline CDR1 and CDR2 sequences are SGHRS and YFSETQ. The sample here was peripheral blood, taken after pregnancy. V usage is TRBV5-1 and J usage is TRBJ1-1; 7 nucleotides align to TRBD1. The receptor comes from a female donor in good health, enrolled as a control in a pregnancy study. In DNA form, the CDR3 reads TGCGCCAGCAGCTTGGGAGGCAGGGGGAGATACACTGAAGCTTTCTTT. Protein sequence: CASSLGGRGRYTEAFF.